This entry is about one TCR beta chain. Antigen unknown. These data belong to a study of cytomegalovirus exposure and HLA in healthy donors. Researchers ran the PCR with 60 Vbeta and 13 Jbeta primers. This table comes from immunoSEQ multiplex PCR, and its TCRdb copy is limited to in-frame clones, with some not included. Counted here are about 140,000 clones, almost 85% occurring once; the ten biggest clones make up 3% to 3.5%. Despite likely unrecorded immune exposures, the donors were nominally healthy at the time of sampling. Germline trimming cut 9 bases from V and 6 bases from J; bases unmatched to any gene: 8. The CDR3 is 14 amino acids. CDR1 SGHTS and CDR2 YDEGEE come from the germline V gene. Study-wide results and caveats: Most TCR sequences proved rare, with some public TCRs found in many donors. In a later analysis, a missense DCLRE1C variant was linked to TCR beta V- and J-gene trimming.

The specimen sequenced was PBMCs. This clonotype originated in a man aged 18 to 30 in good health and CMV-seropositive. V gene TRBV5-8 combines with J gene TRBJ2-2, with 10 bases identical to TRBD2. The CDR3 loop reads CAIHLAGVPGELFF. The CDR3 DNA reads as TGTGCCATTCATCTAGCGGGGGTACCCGGGGAGCTGTTTTTT.